Each of the 17 T cell receptor beta chains below was sequenced from the same sample in a study of OX40 agonist ivuxolimab in advanced cancers. Generated by immunoSEQ multiplex PCR, the TCRdb table keeps only in-frame clones and is missing some. The sample records 45,000 to 65,000 clones, about four fifths being singletons. This specimen was CD4+ or CD8+ T cells sorted from blood, taken in a trial of the OX40 agonist ivuxolimab. All receptors come from an adult with an advanced solid tumor such as melanoma, head and neck, liver or kidney cancer.

This rearrangement joins TRBV28 to TRBJ1-1, with D perhaps matching TRBD1 (5 bases). CDR1 and CDR2 from the germline V gene are MDHEN and SYDVKM. Trimming took off 2 bases at V and 1 base at J, with 14 bases between the two ends. This CDR3 is 16 amino acids long. CDR3 protein: CASSLRGEVGNTEAFF. Here the CDR3 DNA reads TGTGCCAGCAGTTTACGAGGGGAGGTAGGGAACACTGAAGCTTTCTTT.

The chain uses TRBV2 and TRBJ2-2; D not resolved. Germline values: CDR1 SNHLY, CDR2 FYNNEI. Between the trimmed V and J ends, which lost 2 bases and 4 bases, there was a span of 8 bases. This CDR3 is built from 14 residues. The CDR3 loop reads CASSERRTTGELFF. The CDR3 nucleotides read TGTGCCAGCAGTGAAAGACGGACCACCGGGGAGCTGTTTTTT.

The rearrangement uses TRBV6-1 and TRBJ1-1; D is uncertain. V was clipped by 8 bases and J by 0 bases, with 13 bases between them. CDR1 is MNHNS, CDR2 SASEGT, per germline. The CDR3 covers 14 residues. The CDR3 DNA reads as TGTGCCAGCCAAAAAACCGTGATGAACACTGAAGCTTTCTTT. It translates to CASQKTVMNTEAFF.

The V and J genes are TRBV6-5 and TRBJ1-1, with D possibly being TRBD1 (5 bases). The CDR3 totals 15 residues. Trimming removed 7 bases at V and 0 bases at J, with 15 bases between. The germline CDR1 and CDR2 sequences are MNHEY and SVGAGI. The CDR3 sequence: CASTGRGKLNTEAFF. The DNA for the CDR3 is TGTGCCAGCACGGGCCGGGGCAAGTTGAACACTGAAGCTTTCTTT.

This chain joins TRBV6-4 and TRBJ2-1, with 8 bases fitting TRBD2. Germline lookup yields CDR1 MRHNA and CDR2 SNTAGT. The CDR3 runs 16 residues. The ends lost 0 bases at V and 6 bases at J; junction bases unmatched: 7. The CDR3 DNA follows: TGTGCCAGCAGTGACTCGAGTTTTAGCGGGATCAATGAGCAGTTCTTC. Its protein product is CASSDSSFSGINEQFF.

This clone occurred a few times. V usage is TRBV5-6 and J usage is TRBJ1-2; the match to TRBD1 covers 7 bases. CDR3 length: 12 residues. The J segment lost 4 bases and the V segment lost 6 bases, leaving 3 bases of the junction unmatched. CDR1 is SGHDT, CDR2 YYEEEE, per germline. CDR3 protein: CASINRGYGYTF. The CDR3 DNA sequence: TGTGCCAGCATCAACAGGGGCTATGGCTACACCTTC.

This clone was seen a handful of times. The V gene is TRBV28, the J gene TRBJ1-5; D call uncertain. CDR3 length equals 12 residues. Germline lookup yields CDR1 MDHEN and CDR2 SYDVKM. With 5 bases removed from V and 1 base from J, the gap between germline ends came to 3 bases. The chain's CDR3 is CASSTSNQPQHF. Here the CDR3 DNA reads TGTGCCAGCAGTACCAGCAATCAGCCCCAGCATTTT.

The rearrangement joins TRBV5-5 to TRBJ1-5; possibly TRBD1 for D (5 bases). CDR1 is SGHKS, CDR2 YYEKEE, per germline (reference sequence). V lost 5 bases, J lost 6 bases, and 21 bases lay in between. There are 16 residues in the CDR3. The CDR3 here is CASSNVLLGVGQPQHF. For the CDR3, the DNA is TGTGCCAGCAGTAACGTACTACTGGGGGTGGGTCAGCCCCAGCATTTT.

This chain links TRBV28 with TRBJ1-2; 11 positions agree with TRBD1. The ends lost 4 bases at V and 5 bases at J; junction bases unmatched: 9. The germline V gene has CDR1 MDHEN and CDR2 SYDVKM. The CDR3 consists of 16 residues. The CDR3 here is CASSSSRTGGKYGYTF. CDR3 coding DNA: TGTGCCAGCAGTTCCTCCCGGACAGGGGGCAAATATGGCTACACCTTC.

This chain links TRBV2 with TRBJ1-1; D not resolved. V shed 8 bases and J shed 3 bases, with 10 bases lying between them. Germline CDR1 is SNHLY and CDR2 is FYNNEI. The CDR3 loop spans 12 amino acids. The chain's CDR3 is CASHRFHTEAFF. The CDR3 region has the DNA TGTGCCAGCCACCGCTTCCACACTGAAGCTTTCTTT.

V gene TRBV7-7 combines with J gene TRBJ1-3, with D perhaps matching TRBD1 (5 bases). Germline V CDR1 and CDR2: SSHAT, FNYEAQ (reference sequence). The V gene lost 5 bases and the J gene lost 4 bases, with 12 bases spanning the gap. This CDR3 is 14 amino acids long. CDR3 DNA: TGTGCCAGCAGCCCTGGGGGAACAGGAAACACCATATATTTT. Translation: CASSPGGTGNTIYF.

The J gene is TRBJ1-1, the V gene TRBV27; no definite D call. V was clipped by 0 bases and J by 3 bases, with 8 bases between them. Germline CDR1 MNHEY, CDR2 SMNVEV (reference sequence). This CDR3 is built from 14 residues. DNA for the CDR3: TGTGCCAGCAGTTTATCGCGGGGTGACACTGAAGCTTTCTTT. It yields the protein CASSLSRGDTEAFF.

The chain uses TRBV18 and TRBJ1-1, with a tentative D call TRBD1 (6 bases). Trimming took off 3 bases at V and 5 bases at J, with 16 bases between the two ends. Germline V CDR1 and CDR2: KGHSH, LQKENI. This CDR3 has 15 amino acids. The CDR3 reads CASSPPSIRGTEAFF. The DNA for the CDR3 is TGTGCCAGCTCACCTCCGTCGATTAGGGGGACTGAAGCTTTCTTT.

The V call is TRBV6-1, the J call TRBJ1-3, with D possibly matching TRBD1 (5 bases). The CDR3 is made up of 15 amino acids. Germline values: CDR1 MNHNS, CDR2 SASEGT. The V end was cut by 0 bases, the J end by 3 bases, with 9 bases between. The CDR3 reads CASSEAGRIGNTIYF. CDR3 in DNA: TGTGCCAGCAGTGAAGCGGGACGGATTGGAAACACCATATATTTT.

The V and J genes are TRBV20-1 and TRBJ1-3; perhaps TRBD1 as D (6 bases). CDR1 DFQATT and CDR2 SNEGSKA come from the germline V gene (reference sequence). The CDR3 is 11 residues long. With 5 bases removed from V and 4 bases from J, the gap between germline ends came to 6 bases. The DNA for the CDR3 is TGCAGTGCTGGACAGGGAAACACCATATATTTT. Protein sequence: CSAGQGNTIYF.

The chain joins TRBV7-9 to TRBJ2-2; perhaps TRBD2 as D (5 bases). From germline, CDR1 is SEHNR and CDR2 FQNEAQ (reference sequence). This CDR3 spans 15 amino acids. V lost 1 base, J lost 3 bases, and 9 bases lay in between. This CDR3 is CASSLDHGDTGELFF. In DNA, the CDR3 is TGTGCCAGCAGCTTAGATCACGGGGACACCGGGGAGCTGTTTTTT. The whole variable domain, filled in from reference TRBV7-9 and TRBJ2-2, reads DTGVSQNPRHKITKRGQNVTFRCDPISEHNRLYWYRQTLGQGPEFLTYFQNEAQLEKSRLLSDRFSAERPKGSFSTLEIQRTEQGDSAMYLCASSLDHGDTGELFFGEGSRLTVL.

The chain couples TRBV7-3 to TRBJ2-1, with 10 bases matching TRBD2. Germline CDR1 reads SGHTA; CDR2 reads FQGTGA. CDR3 length equals 16 residues. Trimming removed 5 bases from V and 6 bases from J; junction bases left unmatched: 10. CDR3 sequence (DNA): TGTGCCAGCAGCCCGCTAGCGGGAGTCTTGGGCAATGAGCAGTTCTTC. It codes for CASSPLAGVLGNEQFF.